The source of this T cell receptor beta chain is a study of T cells in Graves' hyperthyroidism and ophthalmopathy. What was amplified from RNA transcripts were TCR beta CDR3 regions. In the first-round RT-PCR of the TCR CDR3, the HTBI primer set was used. TCRdb fed the multiplex PCR reads into MiXCR, producing one record per CDR3 protein. The data contain hundreds of thousands of distinct CDR3 sequences, roughly 15% of them singletons. This clonotype turned up a few times. The CDR3 covers 13 residues. The V end was cut by 3 bases, the J end by 5 bases, with 12 bases between. CDR1 and CDR2 from the germline V gene are DFQATT and SNEGSKA (reference sequence).

Sequencing was performed on blood. This clonotype was sampled from a woman between 50 and 59 years old with Graves' ophthalmopathy. The chain links TRBV20-1 to TRBJ2-3; D might be TRBD1 (6 bases). The CDR3 nucleotides are TGCAGTGCTAGGACAGGAACGCGAGATACGCAGTATTTT. It codes for CSARTGTRDTQYF.